This entry concerns a single TCR beta chain. Via MiXCR, TCRdb re-called the 5' RACE reads, giving one row per CDR3 protein. The data contain 30,000 to 45,000 distinct CDR3 sequences, about 7.7% of them singletons. Time point here: sample taken at primary tumor resection. This sample was taken from a study of spatial heterogeneity in lung cancer. The source material was PBMCs, sampled at surgery. The sequence came from a female donor with early-stage non-small cell lung cancer.

CDR3 sequence: CASSKQDTGQPQHF. In DNA, the CDR3 is TGTGCCAGCAGTAAACAGGATACCGGCCAGCCCCAGCATTTT. The genes are TRBV2 and TRBJ1-5, with D possibly being TRBD1 (5 bases). Germline CDR1 is SNHLY and CDR2 is FYNNEI. The V gene lost 5 bases and the J gene lost 7 bases, with 15 bases spanning the gap. The CDR3 length is 14 residues.